The subject of this entry is one T cell receptor beta chain. What it binds is not known. The length of the CDR3 is 14 residues. Trimming removed 8 bases from V and 0 bases from J; junction bases left unmatched: 3. The germline V gene has CDR1 SNHLY and CDR2 FYNNEI. TCR beta CDR3 region amplification was performed from RNA transcripts. RT-PCR in the first round (using the HTBI primer set) targeted the TCR CDR3. TCRdb re-called the multiplex PCR reads through MiXCR, storing one row per CDR3 protein. The sample carries a few hundred thousand distinct CDR3 sequences, about a sixth recorded once. This entry comes from a study of T cells in Graves' hyperthyroidism and ophthalmopathy. Study in general: Peripheral blood was acquired at first diagnosis, ahead of any therapy whatsoever. Overall study findings and caveats: In blood, most of the thyroid clonotypes expanded above 0.001 were also present. Ophthalmopathy was separated from stable hyperthyroidism by a 13 V-J model.

The source of this sequence is a woman aged 60 to 75 with Graves' ophthalmopathy. The chain couples TRBV2 to TRBJ2-3; 9 bases match TRBD2. The sequencing input was blood. CDR3 nucleotides: TGTGCCAGCGCGGGGGGGGATAGCACAGATACGCAGTATTTT. Translation gives CASAGGDSTDTQYF. Together with reference TRBV2 and TRBJ2-3, the CDR3 gives the full variable domain: EPEVTQTPSHQVTQMGQEVILRCVPISNHLYFYWYRQILGQKVEFLVSFYNNEISEKSEIFDDQFSVERPDGSNFTLKIRSTKLEDSAMYFCASAGGDSTDTQYFGPGTRLTVL.